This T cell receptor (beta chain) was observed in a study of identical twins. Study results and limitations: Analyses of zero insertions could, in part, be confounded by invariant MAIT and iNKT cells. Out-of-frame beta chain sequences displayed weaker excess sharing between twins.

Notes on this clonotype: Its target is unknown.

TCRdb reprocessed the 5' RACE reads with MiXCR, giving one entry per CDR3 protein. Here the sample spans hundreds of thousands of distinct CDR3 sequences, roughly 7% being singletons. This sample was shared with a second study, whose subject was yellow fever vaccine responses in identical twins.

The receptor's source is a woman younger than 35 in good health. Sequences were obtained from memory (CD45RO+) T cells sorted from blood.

The CDR3 spells CSAIREGPRGTQYF. CDR3 coding DNA: TGCAGTGCTATCCGGGAGGGGCCCAGGGGGACCCAGTACTTC. The genes are TRBV20-1 and TRBJ2-5; 8 bases are shared with TRBD2. J lost 7 bases, V lost 4 bases, and 11 bases had no gene match. CDR1 is DFQATT and CDR2 is SNEGSKA in the germline V gene (reference sequence). This CDR3 comprises 14 residues.